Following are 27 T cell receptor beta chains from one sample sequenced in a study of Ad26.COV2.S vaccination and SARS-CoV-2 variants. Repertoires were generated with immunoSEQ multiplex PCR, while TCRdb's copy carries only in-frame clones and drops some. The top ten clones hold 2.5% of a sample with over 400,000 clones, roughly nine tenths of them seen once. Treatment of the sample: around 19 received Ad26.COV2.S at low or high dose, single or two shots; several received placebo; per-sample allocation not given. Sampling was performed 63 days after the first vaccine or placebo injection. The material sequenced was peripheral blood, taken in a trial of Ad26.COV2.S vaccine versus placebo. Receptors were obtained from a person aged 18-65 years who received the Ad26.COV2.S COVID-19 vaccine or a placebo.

The CDR3 DNA is TGTGCCAGCAGCCAAGATAGGGAAGAGACCCAGTACTTC. Translation: CASSQDREETQYF. The chain joins TRBV4-2 to TRBJ2-5, with D unclear. There are 13 residues in the CDR3. Trimming took off 0 bases at V and 3 bases at J, with 5 bases between the two ends. Per the germline V gene, CDR1 is LGHNA and CDR2 is YNFKEQ.

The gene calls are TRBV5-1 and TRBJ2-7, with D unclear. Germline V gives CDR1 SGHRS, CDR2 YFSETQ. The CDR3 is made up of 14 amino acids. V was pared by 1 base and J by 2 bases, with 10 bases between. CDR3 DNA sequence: TGCGCCAGCAGCTTGTCCAGTAGCCCCTACGAGCAGTACTTC. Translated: CASSLSSSPYEQYF.

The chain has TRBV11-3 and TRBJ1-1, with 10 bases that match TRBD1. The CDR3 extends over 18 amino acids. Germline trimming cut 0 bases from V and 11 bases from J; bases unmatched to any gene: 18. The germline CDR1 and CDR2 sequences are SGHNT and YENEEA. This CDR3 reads CASSLDPTGTGVGLEAFF. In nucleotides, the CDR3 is TGTGCCAGCAGCTTAGACCCGACCGGGACAGGGGTCGGGCTCGAGGCTTTCTTT.

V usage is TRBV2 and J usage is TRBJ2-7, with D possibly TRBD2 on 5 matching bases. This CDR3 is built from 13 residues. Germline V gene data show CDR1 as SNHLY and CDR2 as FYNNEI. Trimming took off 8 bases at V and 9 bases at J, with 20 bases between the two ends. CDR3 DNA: TGTGCCAGCCGACCGGAAGGGAGCCTCGGGCAGTACTTC. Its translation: CASRPEGSLGQYF.

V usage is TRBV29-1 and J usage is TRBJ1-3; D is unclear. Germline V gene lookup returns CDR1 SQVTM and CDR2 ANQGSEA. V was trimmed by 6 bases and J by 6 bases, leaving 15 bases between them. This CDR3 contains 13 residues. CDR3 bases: TGCAGCGTATCCCGGGCAAAAGCAAACACCATATATTTT. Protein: CSVSRAKANTIYF. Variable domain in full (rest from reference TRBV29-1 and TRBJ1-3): SAVISQKPSRDICQRGTSLTIQCQVDSQVTMMFWYRQQPGQSLTLIATANQGSEATYESGFVIDKFPISRPNLTFSTLTVSNMSPEDSSIYLCSVSRAKANTIYFGEGSWLTVV.

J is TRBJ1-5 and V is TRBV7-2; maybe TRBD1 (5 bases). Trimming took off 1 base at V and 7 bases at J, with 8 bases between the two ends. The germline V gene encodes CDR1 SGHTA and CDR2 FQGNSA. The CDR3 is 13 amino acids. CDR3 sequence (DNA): TGTGCCAGCAGCTTAGTAGGGGAACAGCCCCAGCATTTT. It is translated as CASSLVGEQPQHF.

The CDR3 loop is CASSDSRTGYGYTF. CDR3 DNA sequence: TGTGCCAGCAGTGACTCCAGGACAGGGTATGGCTACACCTTC. The rearrangement uses TRBV6-4 and TRBJ1-2; 8 positions match TRBD1. Per the germline V gene, CDR1 is MRHNA and CDR2 is SNTAGT. The CDR3 spans 14 residues. The junction had 2 bases not matched to a gene; V was cut back by 0 bases and J by 5 bases.

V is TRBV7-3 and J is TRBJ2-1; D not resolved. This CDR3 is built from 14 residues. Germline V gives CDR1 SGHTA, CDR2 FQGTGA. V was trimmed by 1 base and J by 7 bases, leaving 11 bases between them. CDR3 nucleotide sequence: TGTGCCAGCAGCTTAATGCGAGTTGGTAATGAGCAGTTCTTC. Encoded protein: CASSLMRVGNEQFF.

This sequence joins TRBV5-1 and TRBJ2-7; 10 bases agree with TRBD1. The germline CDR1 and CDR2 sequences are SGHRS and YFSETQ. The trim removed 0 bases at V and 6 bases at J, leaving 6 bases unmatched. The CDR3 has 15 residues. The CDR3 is CASSLAGTGVGEQYF. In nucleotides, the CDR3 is TGCGCCAGCAGCTTGGCTGGGACAGGGGTTGGCGAGCAGTACTTC.

CDR3 sequence (DNA): TGTGCCAGCAGTTACTCGGCGTTCGATCAGCCCCAGCATTTT. Its protein product is CASSYSAFDQPQHF. The rearrangement uses TRBV6-5 and TRBJ1-5; D not resolved. Trimming removed 0 bases at V and 5 bases at J, with 8 bases between. Germline assignment: CDR1 MNHEY and CDR2 SVGAGI. This CDR3 spans 14 amino acids.

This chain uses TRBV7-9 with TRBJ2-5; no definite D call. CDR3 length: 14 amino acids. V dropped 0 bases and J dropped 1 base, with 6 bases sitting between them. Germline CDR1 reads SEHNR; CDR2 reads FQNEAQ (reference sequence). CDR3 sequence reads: CASSLAAVQETQYF. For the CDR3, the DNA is TGTGCCAGCAGCTTAGCGGCGGTCCAAGAGACCCAGTACTTC. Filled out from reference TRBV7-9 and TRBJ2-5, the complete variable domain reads DTGVSQNPRHKITKRGQNVTFRCDPISEHNRLYWYRQTLGQGPEFLTYFQNEAQLEKSRLLSDRFSAERPKGSFSTLEIQRTEQGDSAMYLCASSLAAVQETQYFGPGTRLLVL.

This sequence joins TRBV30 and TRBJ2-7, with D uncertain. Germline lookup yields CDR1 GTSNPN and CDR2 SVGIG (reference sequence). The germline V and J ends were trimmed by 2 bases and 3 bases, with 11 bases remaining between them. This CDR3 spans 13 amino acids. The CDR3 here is CAWSFTSGYEQYF. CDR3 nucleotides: TGTGCCTGGAGTTTCACCTCAGGCTACGAGCAGTACTTC.

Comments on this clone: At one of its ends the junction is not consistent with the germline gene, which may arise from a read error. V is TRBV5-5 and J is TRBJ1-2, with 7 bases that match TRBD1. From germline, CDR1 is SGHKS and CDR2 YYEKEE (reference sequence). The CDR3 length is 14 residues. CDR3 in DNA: TGTGCCAGCAGCTCACAAACAGGGGACTACGGCTACACCTTC. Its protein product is CASSSQTGDYGYTF.

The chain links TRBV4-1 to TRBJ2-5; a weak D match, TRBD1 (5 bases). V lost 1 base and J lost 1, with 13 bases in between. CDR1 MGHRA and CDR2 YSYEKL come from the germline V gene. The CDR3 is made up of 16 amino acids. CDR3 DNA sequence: TGCGCCAGCAGCCAAGTGGGTGGGGCAGGCCAAGAGACCCAGTACTTC. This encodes CASSQVGGAGQETQYF.

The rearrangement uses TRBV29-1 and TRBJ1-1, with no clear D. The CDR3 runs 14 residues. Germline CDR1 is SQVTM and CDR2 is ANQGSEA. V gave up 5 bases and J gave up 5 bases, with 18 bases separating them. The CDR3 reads CSVRVRRDKTEAFF. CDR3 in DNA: TGCAGCGTTAGGGTCAGGAGGGATAAAACTGAAGCTTTCTTT.

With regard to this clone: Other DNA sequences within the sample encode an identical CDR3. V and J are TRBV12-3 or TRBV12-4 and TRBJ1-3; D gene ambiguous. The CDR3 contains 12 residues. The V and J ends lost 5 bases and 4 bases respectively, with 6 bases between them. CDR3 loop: CASSVRGNTIYF. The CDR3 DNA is TGTGCCAGCAGTGTCAGGGGAAACACCATATATTTT.

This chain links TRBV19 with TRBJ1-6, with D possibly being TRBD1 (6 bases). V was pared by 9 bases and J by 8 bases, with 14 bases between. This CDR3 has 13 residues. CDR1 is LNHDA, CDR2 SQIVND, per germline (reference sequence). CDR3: CASCGQRDSPLHF. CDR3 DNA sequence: TGTGCCAGCTGCGGACAGAGGGATTCACCCCTCCACTTT.

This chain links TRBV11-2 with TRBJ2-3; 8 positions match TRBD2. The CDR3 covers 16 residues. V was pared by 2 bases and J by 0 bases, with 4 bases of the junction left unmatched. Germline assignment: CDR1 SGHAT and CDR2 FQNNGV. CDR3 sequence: CASSLSLAGSTDTQYF. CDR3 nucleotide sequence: TGTGCCAGCAGCTTATCATTAGCGGGGAGCACAGATACGCAGTATTTT.

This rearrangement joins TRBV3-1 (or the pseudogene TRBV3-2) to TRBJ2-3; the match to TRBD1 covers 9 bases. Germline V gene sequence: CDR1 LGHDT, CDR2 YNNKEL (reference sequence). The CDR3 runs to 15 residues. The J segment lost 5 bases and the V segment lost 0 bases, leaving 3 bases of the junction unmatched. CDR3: CASSQEYRGLDTQYF. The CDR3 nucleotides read TGTGCCAGCAGCCAAGAATACAGGGGGCTAGATACGCAGTATTTT.

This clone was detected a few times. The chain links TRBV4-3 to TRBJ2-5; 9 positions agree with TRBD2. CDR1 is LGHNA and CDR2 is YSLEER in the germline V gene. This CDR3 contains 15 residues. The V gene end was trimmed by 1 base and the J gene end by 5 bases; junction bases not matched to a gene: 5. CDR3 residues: CASSQAAGGHETQYF. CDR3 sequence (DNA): TGCGCCAGCAGCCAAGCTGCGGGGGGGCACGAGACCCAGTACTTC.

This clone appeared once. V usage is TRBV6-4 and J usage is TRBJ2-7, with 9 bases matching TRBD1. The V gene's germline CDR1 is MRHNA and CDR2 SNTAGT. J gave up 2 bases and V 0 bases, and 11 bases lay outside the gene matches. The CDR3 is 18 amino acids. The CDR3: CASSDSISGTGSTYEQYV. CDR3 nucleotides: TGTGCCAGCAGTGACTCCATATCCGGGACAGGGTCAACCTACGAGCAGTACGTC.

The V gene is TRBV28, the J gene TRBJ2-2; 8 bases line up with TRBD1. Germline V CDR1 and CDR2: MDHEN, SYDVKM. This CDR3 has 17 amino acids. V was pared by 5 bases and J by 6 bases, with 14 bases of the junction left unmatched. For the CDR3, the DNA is TGTGCCAGCAGTAACACAGGGGGATTTTATTTTTCCGGGGAGCTGTTTTTT. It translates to CASSNTGGFYFSGELFF.

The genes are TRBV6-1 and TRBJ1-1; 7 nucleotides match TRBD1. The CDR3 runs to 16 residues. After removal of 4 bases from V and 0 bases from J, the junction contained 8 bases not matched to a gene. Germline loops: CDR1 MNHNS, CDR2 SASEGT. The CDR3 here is CASSGGTAGVNTEAFF. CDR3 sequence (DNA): TGTGCCAGCAGTGGTGGGACAGCCGGGGTGAACACTGAAGCTTTCTTT.

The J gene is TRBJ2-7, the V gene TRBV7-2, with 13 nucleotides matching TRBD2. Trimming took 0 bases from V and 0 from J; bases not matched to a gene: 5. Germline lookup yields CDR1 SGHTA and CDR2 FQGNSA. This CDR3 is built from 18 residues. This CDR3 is CASSLASTSGGTSYEQYF. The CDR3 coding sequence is TGTGCCAGCAGCTTAGCCTCGACTAGCGGGGGGACCTCCTACGAGCAGTACTTC.

The CDR3 spells CAISAISGTGGGGTQYF. For the CDR3, the DNA is TGTGCCATCAGTGCCATTTCCGGGACAGGGGGCGGGGGGACCCAGTACTTC. The V and J genes are TRBV10-3 and TRBJ2-5, with TRBD1 matching 12 bases. CDR3 length equals 17 residues. Trimming took 4 bases from V and 7 from J; bases not matched to a gene: 13. Per germline, CDR1 ENHRY and CDR2 SYGVKD.

The CDR3 DNA reads TGCGCCAGCACCCAGACCGGGGACGGAGGGATGAACACTGAAGCTTTCTTT. It yields the protein CASTQTGDGGMNTEAFF. V gene TRBV5-1 combines with J gene TRBJ1-1; D might be TRBD1 (5 bases). Germline CDR1 is SGHRS and CDR2 is YFSETQ. This CDR3 contains 17 residues. Trimming left V 6 bases short and J 0 bases short, with 21 bases between.

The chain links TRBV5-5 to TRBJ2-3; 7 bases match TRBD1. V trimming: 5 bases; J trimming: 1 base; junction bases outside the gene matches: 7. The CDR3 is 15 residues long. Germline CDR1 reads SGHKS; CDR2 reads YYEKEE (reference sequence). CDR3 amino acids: CASSSTGLRTDTQYF. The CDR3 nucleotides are TGTGCCAGCAGTTCGACAGGGCTGCGCACAGATACGCAGTATTTT.